This passage covers 14 T cell receptor beta chains from one sample sequenced in a study of shared clonotypes between healthy human individuals. Libraries were prepared by immunoSEQ multiplex PCR; TCRdb keeps only in-frame clonotypes and omits some of them. This table holds about 1.5 million clones, roughly 95% found once. Material: naive CD4+ T cells sorted from blood. Indicated subset: CD45RA+ positively selected. These receptors all come from a man younger than 40 in good health.

The rearrangement links TRBV2 to TRBJ1-5; the D gene is possibly TRBD1 (6 bases). This CDR3 is built from 13 residues. CDR1 SNHLY and CDR2 FYNNEI come from the germline V gene. V lost 3 bases and J 8 bases, leaving 11 bases between the germline ends. CDR3 coding DNA: TGTGCCAGCAGTGAGAACAGGGTAGAGCCCCAGCATTTT. Its protein is CASSENRVEPQHF.

In the case of this clone: Other DNA sequences from this sample encode an identical CDR3 as well. The CDR3 loop is CAWSPGGTEAFF. DNA of the CDR3: TGTGCCTGGAGTCCGGGGGGCACTGAAGCTTTCTTT. The J gene is TRBJ1-1, the V gene TRBV30; maybe TRBD1 (5 bases). The CDR3 has 12 amino acids. In germline, CDR1 is GTSNPN, CDR2 SVGIG (reference sequence). Trimming took off 2 bases at V and 4 bases at J, with 8 bases between the two ends.

This chain uses TRBV10-1 with TRBJ2-5, with a tentative D call TRBD2 (6 bases). V lost 0 bases to trimming and J lost 8 bases, with 16 bases between them. The germline V gene encodes CDR1 WNHNN and CDR2 SYGVQD (reference sequence). This CDR3 has 15 residues. As DNA, the CDR3 is TGCGCCAGCAGTGAGTCGACCGGGAGCAGTACAACCCAGTACTTC. It codes for CASSESTGSSTTQYF.

As regards this clone: The sample carries other DNA sequences with the same CDR3. This chain joins TRBV5-1 and TRBJ2-3; 7 bases are shared with TRBD1. CDR1 is SGHRS, CDR2 YFSETQ, per germline. V dropped 4 bases and J dropped 6; count of bases not matched to a gene: 5. The length of the CDR3 is 13 residues. CDR3 DNA: TGCGCCAGCAGCCTGGGGACAGCGGATACGCAGTATTTT. Residues: CASSLGTADTQYF.

The V call is TRBV27, the J call TRBJ1-4; 10 bases fit TRBD1. The CDR3 contains 16 residues. Germline V gene lookup returns CDR1 MNHEY and CDR2 SMNVEV (reference sequence). With 3 bases clipped from V and 1 base from J, the junction kept 2 bases outside the gene matches. The CDR3 DNA reads TGTGCCAGCAGTTTGGGACAGGGGAGAACTAATGAAAAACTGTTTTTT. Amino acids: CASSLGQGRTNEKLFF.

The chain is built from TRBV7-9 and TRBJ2-7, with D tentatively TRBD2 (6 bases). Between the trimmed V and J ends, which lost 5 bases and 2 bases, there was a span of 16 bases. The CDR3 is 15 amino acids. Germline-derived CDR1 and CDR2 are SEHNR and FQNEAQ (reference sequence). The CDR3 loop reads CASSPARRDTYEQYF. DNA for the CDR3: TGTGCCAGCAGCCCAGCCCGGCGGGATACCTACGAGCAGTACTTC.

This clone was seen once. The rearrangement links TRBV5-1 to TRBJ2-7; TRBD1 matches 8 bases. From germline, CDR1 is SGHRS and CDR2 YFSETQ. The CDR3 sequence is 17 residues long. With 5 bases clipped from V and 1 base from J, the junction kept 14 bases outside the gene matches. The CDR3 nucleotides read TGCGCCAGCAGGTATAGACCCGACAGGGGCTCTTCCTACGAGCAGTACTTC. It yields the protein CASRYRPDRGSSYEQYF.

J is TRBJ2-7 and V is TRBV30, with TRBD1 matching 11 bases. J lost 0 bases, V lost 5 bases, and 0 bases had no gene match. The CDR3 has 13 residues. Germline lookup yields CDR1 GTSNPN and CDR2 SVGIG (reference sequence). The CDR3 sequence: CAWGTGGSYEQYF. For the CDR3, the DNA is TGTGCCTGGGGGACAGGGGGCTCCTACGAGCAGTACTTC.

The rearrangement joins TRBV28 to TRBJ2-1, with TRBD2 matching over 8 bases. Germline values: CDR1 MDHEN, CDR2 SYDVKM. The CDR3 covers 15 residues. With 2 bases clipped from V and 4 bases from J, the junction kept 4 bases outside the gene matches. CDR3 sequence reads: CASSLRPSGYNEQFF. The CDR3 bases are TGTGCCAGCAGTTTAAGGCCTAGCGGGTACAATGAGCAGTTCTTC.

This clone appeared a single time. The V gene is TRBV18, the J gene TRBJ2-6; TRBD2 is a possible D gene (5 bases). Germline V gives CDR1 KGHSH, CDR2 LQKENI. This CDR3 has 15 amino acids. V lost 4 bases to trimming and J lost 2 bases, with 9 bases between them. As DNA, the CDR3 is TGTGCCAGCTCACTGGACGGGGCTGGGGCCAACGTCCTGACTTTC. Translated: CASSLDGAGANVLTF. The variable domain in full, with the rest retrieved from reference TRBV18 and TRBJ2-6, is NAGVMQNPRHLVRRRGQEARLRCSPMKGHSHVYWYRQLPEEGLKFMVYLQKENIIDESGMPKERFSAEFPKEGPSILRIQQVVRGDSAAYFCASSLDGAGANVLTFGAGSRLTVL.

The chain combines TRBV27 with TRBJ2-7, with TRBD1 matching 9 bases. Trimming took 4 bases from V and 5 from J; bases not matched to a gene: 12. CDR3 length: 16 residues. The germline CDR1 and CDR2 sequences are MNHEY and SMNVEV (reference sequence). The CDR3 loop is CASSYITGTGSHEQYF. In nucleotides, the CDR3 is TGTGCCAGCAGTTACATCACTGGGACAGGGTCCCACGAGCAGTACTTC.

The chain couples TRBV27 to TRBJ2-1; D is unresolved. Germline lookup yields CDR1 MNHEY and CDR2 SMNVEV (reference sequence). Trimming removed 8 bases at V and 2 bases at J, with 10 bases between. The CDR3 loop spans 13 amino acids. The CDR3, as DNA: TGTGCCAGCGCCGAAGGGCCCTACAATGAGCAGTTCTTC. Its translation: CASAEGPYNEQFF.

The chain couples TRBV11-2 to TRBJ1-1, with D maybe TRBD1 (5 bases). CDR3 length equals 14 residues. Germline CDR1 and CDR2: SGHAT and FQNNGV. V lost 2 bases, J lost 8 bases, and 15 bases lay in between. The chain's CDR3 is CASSLSFRVSEAFF. In nucleotides, the CDR3 is TGTGCCAGCAGCTTATCCTTCAGGGTATCGGAAGCTTTCTTT.

V usage is TRBV15 and J usage is TRBJ1-1, with unresolved D. The CDR3 consists of 15 residues. CDR1 and CDR2 from the germline V gene are LNHNV and YYDKDF (reference sequence). V lost 0 bases and J lost 1, with 9 bases in between. This chain's CDR3 is CATSRDSYQNTEAFF. CDR3 nucleotide sequence: TGTGCCACCAGCAGAGATTCTTACCAGAACACTGAAGCTTTCTTT. The full variable domain, with the rest looked up from reference TRBV15 and TRBJ1-1, is DAMVIQNPRYQVTQFGKPVTLSCSQTLNHNVMYWYQQKSSQAPKLLFHYYDKDFNNEADTPDNFQSRRPNTSFCFLDIRSPGLGDTAMYLCATSRDSYQNTEAFFGQGTRLTVV.